This T cell receptor (beta chain) derives from a study of blood T cell repertoires in COVID-19. Study overall: Spain, Italy and the United States supplied samples that represented acute and convalescent COVID-19. PBMCs, B-cell-depleted T cells, or T cells provided the cDNA or gDNA that made up the material.

In terms of age and location, participants ranged from roughly 18 to 90 years and lived in 24 US areas. It was within 2 weeks before study entry that exposed participants met a COVID-19 case. Here immunoSEQ multiplex PCR was the method, and the copy in TCRdb shows in-frame clones only, minus some. The data hold roughly 250,000 clones, with 70% to 90% observed a single time. CDR3 length equals 12 residues. With 8 bases removed from V and 1 base from J, the gap between germline ends came to 8 bases. This clone has just one count. This sequence joins TRBV12-3 or TRBV12-4 and TRBJ1-1; D ambiguous. The sample consisted of PBMCs or T cells enriched from blood (not recorded which). The receptor was derived from a man over 45 who had been exposed to COVID-19. The CDR3 spells CASLSGNTEAFF. Here the CDR3 DNA reads TGTGCCAGCCTTTCGGGGAACACTGAAGCTTTCTTT.